The text below deals with one T cell receptor beta chain. Sequencing was performed with immunoSEQ multiplex PCR; in TCRdb, only in-frame clones are kept and a portion is missing. The sample includes about 73,000 clones, roughly 80% of them seen just once. This specimen comes from a study of blood T cell repertoires in COVID-19. Study at large: The cDNA or gDNA used as material had been derived from T cells, B-cell-depleted T cells, or PBMCs.

The CDR3 totals 15 residues. CDR1 MDHEN and CDR2 SYDVKM come from the germline V gene. The junction had 7 bases not matched to a gene; V was cut back by 5 bases and J by 3 bases. The TCR originated in an older woman with acute or convalescent COVID-19. Sequencing input: peripheral blood. The chain combines TRBV28 with TRBJ1-5; 7 bases map to TRBD1. This CDR3 is CASSAVDRDNQPQHF. DNA for the CDR3: TGTGCCAGCAGTGCCGTCGACAGGGACAATCAGCCCCAGCATTTT.